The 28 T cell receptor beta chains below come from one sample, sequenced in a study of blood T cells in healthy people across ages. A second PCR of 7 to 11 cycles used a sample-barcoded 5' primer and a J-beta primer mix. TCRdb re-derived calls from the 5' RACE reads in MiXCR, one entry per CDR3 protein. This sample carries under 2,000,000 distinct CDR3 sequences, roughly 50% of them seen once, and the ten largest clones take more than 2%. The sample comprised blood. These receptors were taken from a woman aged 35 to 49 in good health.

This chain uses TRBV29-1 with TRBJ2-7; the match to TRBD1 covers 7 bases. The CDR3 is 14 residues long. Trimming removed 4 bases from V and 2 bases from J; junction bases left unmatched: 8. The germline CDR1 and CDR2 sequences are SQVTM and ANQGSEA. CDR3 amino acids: CSVGRQGVTYEQYF. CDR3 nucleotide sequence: TGCAGCGTTGGTCGTCAGGGGGTAACCTACGAGCAGTACTTC.

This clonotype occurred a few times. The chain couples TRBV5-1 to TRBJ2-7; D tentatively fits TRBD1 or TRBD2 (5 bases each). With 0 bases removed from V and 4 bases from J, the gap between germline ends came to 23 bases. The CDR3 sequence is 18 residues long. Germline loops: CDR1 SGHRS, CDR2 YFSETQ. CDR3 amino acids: CASSLDPGTPLWLYEQYF. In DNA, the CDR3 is TGCGCCAGCAGCTTGGATCCCGGGACCCCGTTGTGGCTTTACGAGCAGTACTTC. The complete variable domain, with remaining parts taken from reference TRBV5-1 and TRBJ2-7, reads KAGVTQTPRYLIKTRGQQVTLSCSPISGHRSVSWYQQTPGQGLQFLFEYFSETQRNKGNFPGRFSGRQFSNSRSEMNVSTLELGDSALYLCASSLDPGTPLWLYEQYFGPGTRLTVT.

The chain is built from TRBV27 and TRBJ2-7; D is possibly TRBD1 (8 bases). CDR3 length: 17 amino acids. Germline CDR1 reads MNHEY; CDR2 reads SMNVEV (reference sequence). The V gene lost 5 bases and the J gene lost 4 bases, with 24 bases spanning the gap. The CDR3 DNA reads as TGTGCCAGCAGTGCCCGGCCCTCACAGGGGGGGCAATACGAGCAGTACTTC. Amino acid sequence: CASSARPSQGGQYEQYF.

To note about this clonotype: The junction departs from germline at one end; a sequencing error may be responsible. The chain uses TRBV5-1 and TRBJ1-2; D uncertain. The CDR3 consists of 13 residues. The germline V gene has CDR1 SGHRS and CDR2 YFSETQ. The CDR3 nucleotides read TGTGCCAGCAGTGTAGTTGCTAACTATGGCTACACCTTC. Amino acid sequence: CASSVVANYGYTF.

CDR3 nucleotides: TGTGCCAGCAGCCCCATGGGGGGACAGGGGAACTATGGCTACACCTTC. Amino acids: CASSPMGGQGNYGYTF. This chain links TRBV7-9 with TRBJ1-2; 10 nucleotides match TRBD1. Looked up from germline, CDR1 is SEHNR and CDR2 is FQNEAQ (reference sequence). The CDR3 length is 16 residues. Losses at the gene ends were 5 bases for V and 2 bases for J; bases not matched to a gene: 8. Full variable domain (remainder filled in from reference TRBV7-9 and TRBJ1-2): DTGVSQNPRHKITKRGQNVTFRCDPISEHNRLYWYRQTLGQGPEFLTYFQNEAQLEKSRLLSDRFSAERPKGSFSTLEIQRTEQGDSAMYLCASSPMGGQGNYGYTFGSGTRLTVV.

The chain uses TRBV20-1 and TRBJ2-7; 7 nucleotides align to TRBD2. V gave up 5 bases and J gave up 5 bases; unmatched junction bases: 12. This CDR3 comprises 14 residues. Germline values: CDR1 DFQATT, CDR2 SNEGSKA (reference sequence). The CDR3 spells CSAPGLSIFDEQYF. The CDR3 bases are TGCAGTGCTCCGGGACTATCCATTTTTGACGAGCAGTACTTC.

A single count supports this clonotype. The CDR3 DNA is TGTGCCAGCAGCTTTGGGGACTCCCGAAATGAGCAGTACTTC. This gives the protein CASSFGDSRNEQYF. The chain carries TRBV7-9 and TRBJ2-7, with a tentative D call TRBD2 (6 bases). V shed 3 bases and J shed 7 bases, with 16 bases lying between them. The germline CDR1 and CDR2 sequences are SEHNR and FQNEAQ (reference sequence). The CDR3 extends over 14 amino acids.

CDR3 sequence (DNA): TGTGCCAGCACCTCAGACAGATTCTACGAGCAGTACTTC. It specifies CASTSDRFYEQYF. The chain carries TRBV6-5 and TRBJ2-7; possibly TRBD1 for D (5 bases). The CDR3 is 13 residues long. Germline V gene data show CDR1 as MNHEY and CDR2 as SVGAGI. Trimming shortened V by 7 bases and J by 3 bases, and 13 bases separated the two germline ends.

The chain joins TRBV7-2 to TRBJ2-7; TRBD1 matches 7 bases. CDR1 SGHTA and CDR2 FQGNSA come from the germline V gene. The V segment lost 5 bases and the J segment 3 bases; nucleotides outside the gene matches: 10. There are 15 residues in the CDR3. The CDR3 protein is CASSPRVGGFYEQYF. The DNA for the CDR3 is TGTGCCAGCAGCCCTCGGGTAGGGGGCTTCTACGAGCAGTACTTC.

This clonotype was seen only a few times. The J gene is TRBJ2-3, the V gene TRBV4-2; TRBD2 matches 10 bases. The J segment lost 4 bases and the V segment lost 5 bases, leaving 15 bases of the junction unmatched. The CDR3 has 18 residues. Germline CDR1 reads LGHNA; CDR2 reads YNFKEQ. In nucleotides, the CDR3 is TGTGCCAGCAGCTTTATTAGCGGGGGGCCCTTAAGCGCAGATACGCAGTATTTT. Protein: CASSFISGGPLSADTQYF.

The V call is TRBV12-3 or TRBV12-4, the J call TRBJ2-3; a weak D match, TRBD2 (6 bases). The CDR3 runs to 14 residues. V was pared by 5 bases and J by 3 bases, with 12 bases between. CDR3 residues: CASSGTAITDTQYF. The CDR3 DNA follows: TGTGCCAGCAGTGGGACTGCGATTACAGATACGCAGTATTTT.

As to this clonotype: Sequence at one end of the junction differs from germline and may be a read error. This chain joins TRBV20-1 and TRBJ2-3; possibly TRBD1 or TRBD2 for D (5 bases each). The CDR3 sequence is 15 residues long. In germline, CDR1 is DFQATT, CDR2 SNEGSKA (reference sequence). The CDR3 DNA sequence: TGCAGTGCTAGCACCAGGCGTAGCGCGACAGATACGAAGTATTTT. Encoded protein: CSASTRRSATDTKYF.

The CDR3 nucleotides read TGTGCCAGCAGTTACCACGGAGACCACTACGAGCAGTACTTC. Translated: CASSYHGDHYEQYF. J is TRBJ2-7 and V is TRBV6-5; no definite D call. The CDR3 is 14 amino acids. The V gene's germline CDR1 is MNHEY and CDR2 SVGAGI. V was trimmed by 2 bases and J by 3 bases, leaving 11 bases between them.

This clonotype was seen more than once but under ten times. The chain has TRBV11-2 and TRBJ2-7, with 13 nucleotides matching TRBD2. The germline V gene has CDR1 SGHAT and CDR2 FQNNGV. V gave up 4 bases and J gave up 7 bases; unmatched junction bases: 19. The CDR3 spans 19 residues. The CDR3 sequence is CASSCRTSGGPTYSNEQYF. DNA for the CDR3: TGTGCCAGCAGCTGCCGGACTAGCGGGGGCCCTACTTATTCCAATGAGCAGTACTTC.

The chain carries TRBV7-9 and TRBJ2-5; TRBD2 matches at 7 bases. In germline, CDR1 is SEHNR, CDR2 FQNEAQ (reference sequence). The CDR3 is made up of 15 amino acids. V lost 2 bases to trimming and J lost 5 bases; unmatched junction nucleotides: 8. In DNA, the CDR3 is TGTGCCAGCAGCTTACCCCCTGAGGGAGGGGAGACCCAGTACTTC. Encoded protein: CASSLPPEGGETQYF.

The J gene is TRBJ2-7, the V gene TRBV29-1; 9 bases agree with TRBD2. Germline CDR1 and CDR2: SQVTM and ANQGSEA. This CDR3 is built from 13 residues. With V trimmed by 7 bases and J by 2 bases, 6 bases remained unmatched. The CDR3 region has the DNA TGCAGCGGGAGCGGGGGGTCCCCCTACGAGCAGTACTTC. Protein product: CSGSGGSPYEQYF.

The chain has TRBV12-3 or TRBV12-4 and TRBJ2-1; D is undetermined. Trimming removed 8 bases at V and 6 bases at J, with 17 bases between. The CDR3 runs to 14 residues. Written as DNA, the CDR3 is TGTGCCAGCCCATGGAGCGCTCCCGTCAATGAGCAGTTCTTC. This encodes CASPWSAPVNEQFF.

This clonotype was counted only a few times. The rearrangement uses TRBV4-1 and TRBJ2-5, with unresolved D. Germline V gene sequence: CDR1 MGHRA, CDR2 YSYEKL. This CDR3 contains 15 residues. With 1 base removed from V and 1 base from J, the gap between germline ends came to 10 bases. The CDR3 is CASSQGEMTQETQYF. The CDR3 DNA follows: TGCGCCAGCAGCCAAGGCGAGATGACCCAAGAGACCCAGTACTTC.

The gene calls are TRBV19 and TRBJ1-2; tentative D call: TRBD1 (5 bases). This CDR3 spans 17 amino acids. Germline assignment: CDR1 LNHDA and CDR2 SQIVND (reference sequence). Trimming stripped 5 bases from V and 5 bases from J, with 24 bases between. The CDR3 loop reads CASSYSVGGSHRYGYTF. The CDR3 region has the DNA TGTGCCAGTAGTTATAGTGTCGGGGGGTCCCATCGGTATGGCTACACCTTC.

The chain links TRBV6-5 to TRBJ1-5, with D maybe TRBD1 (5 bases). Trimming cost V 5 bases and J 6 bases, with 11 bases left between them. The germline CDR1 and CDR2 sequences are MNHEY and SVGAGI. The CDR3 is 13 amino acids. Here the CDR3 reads CASSGGWVQPQHF. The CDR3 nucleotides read TGTGCCAGCAGTGGGGGATGGGTTCAGCCCCAGCATTTT.

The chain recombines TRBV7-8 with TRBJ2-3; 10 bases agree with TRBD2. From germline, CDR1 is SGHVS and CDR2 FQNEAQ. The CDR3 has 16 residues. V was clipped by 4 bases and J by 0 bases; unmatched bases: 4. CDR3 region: CASSSKTSGSTDTQYF. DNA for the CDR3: TGTGCCAGCAGCTCAAAGACTAGCGGGAGCACAGATACGCAGTATTTT.

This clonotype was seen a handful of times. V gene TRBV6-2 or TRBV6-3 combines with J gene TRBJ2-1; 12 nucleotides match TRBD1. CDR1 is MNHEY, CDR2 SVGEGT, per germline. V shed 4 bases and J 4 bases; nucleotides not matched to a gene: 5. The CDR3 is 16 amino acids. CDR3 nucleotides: TGTGCCAGCAGTTCCCGGGACAGGGGGCCTTACAATGAGCAGTTCTTC. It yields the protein CASSSRDRGPYNEQFF.

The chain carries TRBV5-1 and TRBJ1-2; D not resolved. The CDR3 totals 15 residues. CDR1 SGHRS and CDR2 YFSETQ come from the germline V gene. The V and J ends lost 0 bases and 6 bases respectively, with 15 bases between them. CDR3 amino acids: CASSLDRAPADGYTF. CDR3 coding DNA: TGCGCCAGCAGCTTGGATCGCGCCCCGGCGGATGGCTACACCTTC.

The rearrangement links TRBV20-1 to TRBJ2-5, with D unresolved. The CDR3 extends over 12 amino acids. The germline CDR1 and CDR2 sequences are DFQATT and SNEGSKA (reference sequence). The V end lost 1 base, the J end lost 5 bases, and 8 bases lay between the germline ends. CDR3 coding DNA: TGCAGTGCTAGAGCGAATGCGGAGACCCAGTACTTC. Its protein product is CSARANAETQYF.

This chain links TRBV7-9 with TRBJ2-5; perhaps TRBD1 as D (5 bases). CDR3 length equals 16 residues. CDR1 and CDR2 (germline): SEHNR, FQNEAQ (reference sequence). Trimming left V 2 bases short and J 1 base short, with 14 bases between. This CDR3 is CASSLYAGRGQETQYF. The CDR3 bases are TGTGCCAGCAGCTTATATGCAGGGCGCGGCCAAGAGACCCAGTACTTC.

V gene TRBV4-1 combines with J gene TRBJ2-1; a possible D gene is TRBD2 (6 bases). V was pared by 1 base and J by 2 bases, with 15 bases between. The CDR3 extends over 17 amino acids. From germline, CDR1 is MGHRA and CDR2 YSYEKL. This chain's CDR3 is CASSQVPGTYTYNEQFF. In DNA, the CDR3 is TGCGCCAGCAGCCAAGTACCCGGGACTTACACCTACAATGAGCAGTTCTTC.

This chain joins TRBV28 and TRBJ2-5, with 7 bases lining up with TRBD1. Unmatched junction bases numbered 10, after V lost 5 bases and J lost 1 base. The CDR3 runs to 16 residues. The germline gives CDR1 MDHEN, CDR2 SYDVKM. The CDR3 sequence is CASSATGTVAQETQYF. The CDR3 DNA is TGTGCCAGCAGTGCAACCGGGACAGTCGCCCAAGAGACCCAGTACTTC.

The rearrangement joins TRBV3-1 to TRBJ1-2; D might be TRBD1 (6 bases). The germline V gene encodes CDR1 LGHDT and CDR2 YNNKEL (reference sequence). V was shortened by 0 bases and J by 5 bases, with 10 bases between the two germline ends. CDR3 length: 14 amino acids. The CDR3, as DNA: TGTGCCAGCAGCCAAGACACAGGGATTTATGGCTACACCTTC. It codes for CASSQDTGIYGYTF.